The clone carrying this T cell receptor beta chain was observed many times. As yet, its antigen is unknown. The data derive from a study of prognosis after radiotherapy for stage I lung cancer. Study information: The patients, all with stage I non-small cell lung cancer, were enrolled between early 2018 and early 2019. No patients got concurrent therapy with stereotactic body radiotherapy.

V shed 1 base, J shed 1 base, and the junction held 2 bases outside the gene matches. The CDR3 totals 15 residues. Germline values: CDR1 SGHTA, CDR2 FQGNSA. Overall study results and limits: Frequencies of TRBV and TRBJ gene use reportedly varied by whether patients had metastases.

From genomic DNA, TCR beta CDR3 was amplified by two-round multiplex PCR. Individual primers that were specific to each TRBV and TRBJ gene served in first-round PCR. The second round of PCR employed universal primers. TCRdb processed the multiplex PCR reads anew with MiXCR; each CDR3 protein has one entry. The sample gives about 59,000 distinct CDR3 sequences, roughly 29% of which show up once; 6% to 9% is in the top ten. The clonotype comes from a donor older than 45 with non-small cell lung cancer. The chain carries TRBV7-2 and TRBJ2-5; 8 bases match TRBD1. The source material was PBMCs, sampled before or after stereotactic body radiation therapy (not recorded which). The CDR3 here is CASSLVQGVQETQYF. CDR3 DNA: TGTGCCAGCAGCTTAGTACAGGGGGTCCAAGAGACCCAGTACTTC. Using reference TRBV7-2 and TRBJ2-5 for the parts outside the CDR3, the full variable domain is GAGVSQSPSNKVTEKGKDVELRCDPISGHTALYWYRQSLGQGLEFLIYFQGNSAPDKSGLPSDRFSAERTGGSVSTLTIQRTQQEDSAVYLCASSLVQGVQETQYFGPGTRLLVL.